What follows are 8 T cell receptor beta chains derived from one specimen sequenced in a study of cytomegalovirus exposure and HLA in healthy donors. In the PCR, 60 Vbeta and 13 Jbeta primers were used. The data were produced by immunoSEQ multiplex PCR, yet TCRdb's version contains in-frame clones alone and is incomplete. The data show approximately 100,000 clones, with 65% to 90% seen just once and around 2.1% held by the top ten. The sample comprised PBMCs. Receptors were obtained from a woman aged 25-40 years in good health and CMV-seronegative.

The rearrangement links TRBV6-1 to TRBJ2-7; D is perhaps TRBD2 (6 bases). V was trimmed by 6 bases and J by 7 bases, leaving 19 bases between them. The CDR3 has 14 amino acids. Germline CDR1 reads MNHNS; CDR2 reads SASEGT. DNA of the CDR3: TGTGCCAGCAGCCTAGGAGGGGCAGGGTGGGAGCAGTACTTC. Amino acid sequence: CASSLGGAGWEQYF.

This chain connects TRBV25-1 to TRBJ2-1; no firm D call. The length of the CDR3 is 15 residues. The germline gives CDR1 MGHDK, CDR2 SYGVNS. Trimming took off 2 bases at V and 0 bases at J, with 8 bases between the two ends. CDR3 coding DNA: TGTGCCAGCAGTGAACAAGCGCTCTCCTACAATGAGCAGTTCTTC. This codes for CASSEQALSYNEQFF.

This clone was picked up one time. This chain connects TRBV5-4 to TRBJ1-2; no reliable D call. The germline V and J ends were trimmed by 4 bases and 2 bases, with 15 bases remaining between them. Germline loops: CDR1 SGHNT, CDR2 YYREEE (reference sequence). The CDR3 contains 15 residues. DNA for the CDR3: TGTGCCAGCAGCACCGCGGCGTTGCCCAACTATGGCTACACCTTC. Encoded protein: CASSTAALPNYGYTF.

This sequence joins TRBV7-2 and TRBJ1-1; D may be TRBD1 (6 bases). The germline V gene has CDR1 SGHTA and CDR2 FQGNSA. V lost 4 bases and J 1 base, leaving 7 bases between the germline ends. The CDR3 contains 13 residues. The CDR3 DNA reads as TGTGCCAGCAGCTCCAGGGGGAACACTGAAGCTTTCTTT. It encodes CASSSRGNTEAFF.

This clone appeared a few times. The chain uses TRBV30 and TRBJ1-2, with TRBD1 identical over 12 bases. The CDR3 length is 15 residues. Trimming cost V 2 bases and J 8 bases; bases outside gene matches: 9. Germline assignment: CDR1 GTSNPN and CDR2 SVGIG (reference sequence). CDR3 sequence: CAWSRPGQGAFGYTF. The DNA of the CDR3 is TGTGCCTGGAGTCGCCCGGGACAGGGGGCATTCGGCTACACCTTC. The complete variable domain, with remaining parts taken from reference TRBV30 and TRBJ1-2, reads SQTIHQWPATLVQPVGSPLSLECTVEGTSNPNLYWYRQAAGRGLQLLFYSVGIGQISSEVPQNLSASRPQDRQFILSSKKLLLSDSGFYLCAWSRPGQGAFGYTFGSGTRLTVV.

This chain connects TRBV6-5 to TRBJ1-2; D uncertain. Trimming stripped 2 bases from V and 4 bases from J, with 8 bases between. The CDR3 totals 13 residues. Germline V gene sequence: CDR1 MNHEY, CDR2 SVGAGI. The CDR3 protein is CASSYTVGYGYTF. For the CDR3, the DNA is TGTGCCAGCAGTTACACGGTCGGCTATGGCTACACCTTC.

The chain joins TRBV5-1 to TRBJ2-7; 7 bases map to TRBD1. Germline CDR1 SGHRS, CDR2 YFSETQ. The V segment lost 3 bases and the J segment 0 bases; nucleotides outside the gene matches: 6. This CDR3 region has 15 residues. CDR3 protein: CASSSQQGSSYEQYF. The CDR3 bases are TGCGCCAGCAGCTCGCAACAGGGGAGCTCCTACGAGCAGTACTTC.

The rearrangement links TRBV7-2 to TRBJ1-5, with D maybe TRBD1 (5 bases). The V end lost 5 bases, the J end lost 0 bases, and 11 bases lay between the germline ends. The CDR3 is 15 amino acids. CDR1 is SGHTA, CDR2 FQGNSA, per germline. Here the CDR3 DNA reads TGTGCCAGCAGCCAGAGGGACTATAGCAATCAGCCCCAGCATTTT. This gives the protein CASSQRDYSNQPQHF.